This T cell receptor (beta chain) was recorded in a study of blood T cell repertoires in COVID-19. Study-wide background: The origin of the acute and convalescent COVID-19 samples was the United States, Italy and Spain. PBMCs, B-cell-depleted T cells, or T cells provided the cDNA or gDNA that made up the material.

With respect to this clone: The sample contains more than one DNA sequence encoding this CDR3.

CDR1 is SEHNR and CDR2 is FQNEAQ in the germline V gene (reference sequence). The CDR3 contains 12 residues. The trim removed 6 bases at V and 3 bases at J, leaving 2 bases unmatched. As handled by the study authors: Amplified reference gene primers provided the basis for estimating nucleated cell counts. Sequencing used immunoSEQ multiplex PCR; TCRdb keeps in-frame clones, though not all of them. The V and J calls and clone size come from that table; D and trimming were worked out from the DNA. The sample holds some 270,000 clones, approximately 86% seen once. The chain recombines TRBV7-9 with TRBJ2-7; 7 nucleotides match TRBD1. This TCR was recovered from a man aged 35-49 years with active or convalescent COVID-19. Sequenced sample: peripheral blood. The CDR3 DNA reads as TGTGCCAGCAGGGGACAGAGCTACGAGCAGTACTTC. Translated: CASRGQSYEQYF.